This T cell receptor beta chain was profiled in a study of shared clonotypes between healthy human individuals. Overall study: Per donor, three plates held CD4 naive cells, three held CD4 memory, two held CD8 naive and one held CD8 memory. Study results and limitations: Among a handful of donors, approximately 4.6% of naive CD4 clonotypes were found in common.

J gave up 0 bases and V 4 bases, and 7 bases lay outside the gene matches. CDR1 is SGHRS, CDR2 YFSETQ, per germline. CDR3 length: 17 amino acids. Caucasian adults living in Nashville, Tennessee, provided all samples. With regard to this clone: The antigen is not known.

Only in-frame clones appear in the TCRdb table, and some are missing; sequencing was by immunoSEQ multiplex PCR. The sample lists about 380,000 clones; 96% were seen once. The rearrangement links TRBV5-1 to TRBJ2-6; TRBD1 matches at 7 bases. This clonotype was obtained from a man between 25 and 39 years old in good health. The sequencing input was memory CD8+ T cells sorted from blood. Regarding subset: CD45RO+ cells pooled with CCR7-negative TemRA cells. CDR3 bases: TGCGCCAGCAGCGTACAGGGGCCCGTCTCTGGGGCCAACGTCCTGACTTTC. Protein: CASSVQGPVSGANVLTF. Looking up the rest from reference TRBV5-1 and TRBJ2-6 gives the full variable domain: KAGVTQTPRYLIKTRGQQVTLSCSPISGHRSVSWYQQTPGQGLQFLFEYFSETQRNKGNFPGRFSGRQFSNSRSEMNVSTLELGDSALYLCASSVQGPVSGANVLTFGAGSRLTVL.